These T cell receptor beta chains were read from a single sample in a study of OX40 agonist ivuxolimab in advanced cancers. Libraries were prepared by immunoSEQ multiplex PCR; TCRdb keeps only in-frame clonotypes and omits some of them. The table has tens of thousands of clones, roughly 80% seen once; the top ten hold 6.5% to 8%. The sequencing used CD4+ or CD8+ T cells sorted from blood, collected in a trial of the OX40 agonist ivuxolimab. These receptors were taken from an adult with an advanced solid tumor such as melanoma, head and neck, liver or kidney cancer. Each CDR3 is given with its conserved first and last residue. D genes are given only for firm matches. Clone size is stated in some rows and not others, as once, few, many or a class when expanded.

v_call: TRBV29-1
d_call: TRBD1
j_call: TRBJ1-2
clone_size: once
cdr3_aa: CSASRTGGYGYTF
cdr3_nt: TGCAGCGCCTCGAGAACAGGGGGCTATGGCTACACCTTC

v_call: TRBV7-2
d_call: .
j_call: TRBJ1-6
clone_size: .
cdr3_aa: CASSLVHINSPLHF
cdr3_nt: TGTGCCAGCAGCTTAGTTCATATTAATTCACCCCTCCACTTT

v_call: TRBV9
d_call: TRBD1
j_call: TRBJ2-5
clone_size: .
cdr3_aa: CASSVEQGRTETQYF
cdr3_nt: TGTGCCAGCAGCGTAGAACAGGGGCGGACTGAGACCCAGTACTTC

v_call: TRBV6-5
d_call: .
j_call: TRBJ2-5
clone_size: .
cdr3_aa: CASSYSSGTGEETQYF
cdr3_nt: TGTGCCAGCAGTTACTCCTCCGGGACTGGCGAAGAGACCCAGTACTTC

v_call: TRBV7-2
d_call: .
j_call: TRBJ2-4
clone_size: .
cdr3_aa: CASSFAPGSNIAKNIQYF
cdr3_nt: TGTGCCAGCAGCTTCGCCCCAGGGAGTAATATAGCCAAAAACATTCAGTACTTC

v_call: TRBV30
d_call: TRBD2
j_call: TRBJ2-1
clone_size: .
cdr3_aa: CAWTPPYSGRALNEQFF
cdr3_nt: TGTGCCTGGACCCCCCCATACAGCGGGAGGGCCCTTAATGAGCAGTTCTTC

v_call: TRBV5-5
d_call: .
j_call: TRBJ2-7
clone_size: .
cdr3_aa: CASSLIGDGVFSYEQYF
cdr3_nt: TGTGCCAGCAGCTTAATCGGGGATGGGGTCTTCTCCTACGAGCAGTACTTC

v_call: TRBV5-5
d_call: .
j_call: TRBJ1-1
clone_size: .
cdr3_aa: CASSFAGAWTKGTEAFF
cdr3_nt: TGTGCCAGCAGCTTTGCGGGCGCGTGGACCAAGGGGACTGAAGCTTTCTTT

v_call: TRBV9
d_call: .
j_call: TRBJ2-2
clone_size: .
cdr3_aa: CASSLFGNRELFF
cdr3_nt: TGTGCCAGCAGCTTATTCGGAAATAGGGAGCTGTTTTTT

v_call: TRBV4-3
d_call: .
j_call: TRBJ2-3
clone_size: .
cdr3_aa: CASSQGGFGASDTQYF
cdr3_nt: TGCGCCAGCAGCCAAGGAGGCTTCGGGGCCTCCGATACGCAGTATTTT

v_call: TRBV25-1
d_call: TRBD1
j_call: TRBJ1-1
clone_size: .
cdr3_aa: CASSERGQGNDEAFF
cdr3_nt: TGTGCCAGCAGTGAGAGGGGACAGGGGAACGATGAAGCTTTCTTT

v_call: TRBV6-5
d_call: .
j_call: TRBJ2-7
clone_size: few
cdr3_aa: CASSSGGGGSYEQYF
cdr3_nt: TGTGCCAGCAGCTCAGGGGGAGGGGGTTCCTACGAGCAGTACTTC

v_call: TRBV6-1
d_call: .
j_call: TRBJ2-1
clone_size: .
cdr3_aa: CASSEATTFLEQFF
cdr3_nt: TGTGCCAGCAGTGAAGCGACAACTTTCCTCGAGCAGTTCTTC

v_call: TRBV5-8
d_call: .
j_call: TRBJ2-1
clone_size: .
cdr3_aa: CASSLFAGATYNEQFF
cdr3_nt: TGTGCCAGCAGCTTGTTCGCGGGGGCTACCTACAATGAGCAGTTCTTC

v_call: TRBV9
d_call: .
j_call: TRBJ1-1
clone_size: .
cdr3_aa: CASSAQWGTEAFF
cdr3_nt: TGTGCCAGCAGCGCCCAATGGGGCACTGAAGCTTTCTTT

v_call: TRBV30
d_call: TRBD2
j_call: TRBJ2-1
clone_size: .
cdr3_aa: CAFNGLAGSYNEQFF
cdr3_nt: TGTGCCTTTAACGGACTAGCGGGTTCCTACAATGAGCAGTTCTTC

v_call: TRBV19
d_call: TRBD2
j_call: TRBJ2-1
clone_size: .
cdr3_aa: CASSPSRGGFGEQFF
cdr3_nt: TGTGCCAGTAGTCCCTCGCGGGGGGGCTTCGGTGAGCAGTTCTTC

v_call: TRBV13
d_call: .
j_call: TRBJ2-7
clone_size: .
cdr3_aa: CASSATNRYEQYF
cdr3_nt: TGTGCCAGCAGCGCCACTAATAGGTACGAGCAGTACTTC

v_call: TRBV10-3
d_call: .
j_call: TRBJ1-5
clone_size: .
cdr3_aa: CAIQRGLNQPQHF
cdr3_nt: TGTGCCATCCAGCGGGGGTTAAATCAGCCCCAGCATTTT

v_call: TRBV10-3
d_call: TRBD1
j_call: TRBJ1-1
clone_size: .
cdr3_aa: CAIRRTGGAIEAFF
cdr3_nt: TGTGCCATCAGGCGCACAGGGGGCGCGATTGAAGCTTTCTTT

v_call: TRBV19
d_call: .
j_call: TRBJ1-1
clone_size: few
cdr3_aa: CASSPREGWTNLNTEAFF
cdr3_nt: TGTGCCAGTAGTCCCCGGGAGGGGTGGACCAATTTGAACACTGAAGCTTTCTTT

v_call: TRBV7-9
d_call: .
j_call: TRBJ1-2
clone_size: .
cdr3_aa: CASSLSGGIANYGYTF
cdr3_nt: TGTGCCAGCAGCTTATCCGGAGGGATAGCTAACTATGGCTACACCTTC

v_call: TRBV11-2
d_call: .
j_call: TRBJ2-7
clone_size: few
cdr3_aa: CASSWGQSYEQYF
cdr3_nt: TGTGCCAGCAGCTGGGGACAATCCTACGAGCAGTACTTC

v_call: TRBV7-2
d_call: TRBD1
j_call: TRBJ2-1
clone_size: .
cdr3_aa: CASSPRGTGGGNEQFF
cdr3_nt: TGTGCCAGCAGCCCAAGGGGGACAGGGGGCGGAAATGAGCAGTTCTTC

v_call: TRBV4-1
d_call: .
j_call: TRBJ2-2
clone_size: .
cdr3_aa: CASSQEEGGETGELFF
cdr3_nt: TGCGCCAGCAGCCAAGAGGAAGGGGGGGAGACCGGGGAGCTGTTTTTT

v_call: TRBV29-1
d_call: .
j_call: TRBJ2-3
clone_size: .
cdr3_aa: CSVIWTSSTDTQYF
cdr3_nt: TGCAGCGTTATATGGACGTCTAGCACAGATACGCAGTATTTT

v_call: TRBV6-5
d_call: TRBD1
j_call: TRBJ1-6
clone_size: .
cdr3_aa: CASSYSTGDSPLHF
cdr3_nt: TGTGCCAGCAGTTACTCAACAGGGGATTCACCCCTCCACTTT

v_call: TRBV30
d_call: .
j_call: TRBJ1-5
clone_size: .
cdr3_aa: CAWAVGNQPQHF
cdr3_nt: TGTGCCTGGGCCGTCGGCAATCAGCCCCAGCATTTT

v_call: TRBV6-5
d_call: .
j_call: TRBJ1-2
clone_size: .
cdr3_aa: CASQTQAGGNYGYTF
cdr3_nt: TGTGCCAGCCAGACTCAGGCGGGGGGTAACTATGGCTACACCTTC

v_call: TRBV7-3
d_call: TRBD1
j_call: TRBJ1-3
clone_size: .
cdr3_aa: CASSLTGQAGNTIYF
cdr3_nt: TGTGCCAGCAGCTTAACTGGACAGGCTGGAAACACCATATATTTT

v_call: TRBV10-3
d_call: TRBD1
j_call: TRBJ2-3
clone_size: .
cdr3_aa: CAIMGTATDAQYF
cdr3_nt: TGTGCCATCATGGGGACAGCCACAGATGCGCAGTATTTT

v_call: TRBV13
d_call: TRBD1
j_call: TRBJ2-3
clone_size: .
cdr3_aa: CASSLGRGQGSGTQYF
cdr3_nt: TGTGCCAGCAGCTTAGGCCGAGGACAGGGGTCGGGTACGCAGTATTTT

v_call: TRBV6-6
d_call: .
j_call: TRBJ1-1
clone_size: .
cdr3_aa: CASSYVSGEAFF
cdr3_nt: TGTGCCAGCAGTTACGTATCCGGAGAAGCTTTCTTT

v_call: TRBV19
d_call: .
j_call: TRBJ2-1
clone_size: .
cdr3_aa: CASSLGAYNEQFF
cdr3_nt: TGTGCCAGTAGTCTAGGGGCCTACAATGAGCAGTTCTTC

v_call: TRBV7-8
d_call: TRBD1
j_call: TRBJ1-5
clone_size: .
cdr3_aa: CASSQDRDQPQHF
cdr3_nt: TGTGCCAGCAGCCAAGACAGGGATCAGCCCCAGCATTTT

v_call: TRBV5-4
d_call: .
j_call: TRBJ1-1
clone_size: .
cdr3_aa: CASSLAGIMNTEAFF
cdr3_nt: TGTGCCAGCAGCCTCGCGGGGATTATGAACACTGAAGCTTTCTTT

v_call: TRBV11-3
d_call: TRBD1
j_call: TRBJ1-1
clone_size: .
cdr3_aa: CASRSRQGGGTEAFF
cdr3_nt: TGTGCCAGCAGATCTAGGCAGGGGGGCGGCACTGAAGCTTTCTTT

v_call: TRBV30
d_call: TRBD1
j_call: TRBJ1-5
clone_size: .
cdr3_aa: CAWRGQTEGQPQHF
cdr3_nt: TGTGCCTGGAGGGGACAGACAGAGGGTCAGCCCCAGCATTTT

v_call: TRBV7-8
d_call: TRBD1
j_call: TRBJ2-1
clone_size: few
cdr3_aa: CASSLRPRGLGYDEQFF
cdr3_nt: TGTGCCAGCAGCTTAAGGCCCAGGGGGCTGGGGTACGATGAGCAGTTCTTC

v_call: TRBV5-6
d_call: TRBD1
j_call: TRBJ1-2
clone_size: few
cdr3_aa: CASSTDRGHGYTF
cdr3_nt: TGTGCCAGCAGCACGGACAGGGGGCATGGCTACACCTTC

v_call: TRBV7-9
d_call: .
j_call: TRBJ1-5
clone_size: .
cdr3_aa: CASSLGRGGNQPQHF
cdr3_nt: TGTGCCAGCAGCTTAGGACGGGGAGGCAATCAGCCCCAGCATTTT

v_call: TRBV7-2
d_call: .
j_call: TRBJ2-3
clone_size: .
cdr3_aa: CASSRRALLSRDTQYF
cdr3_nt: TGTGCCAGCAGCCGCCGGGCCCTCTTAAGCCGCGATACGCAGTATTTT

v_call: TRBV11-2
d_call: .
j_call: TRBJ1-6
clone_size: .
cdr3_aa: CASSLGAGNNSPLHF
cdr3_nt: TGTGCCAGCAGCTTAGGGGCGGGCAATAATTCACCCCTCCACTTT

v_call: TRBV4-3
d_call: TRBD1
j_call: TRBJ1-2
clone_size: .
cdr3_aa: CASSHPGQALYGYTF
cdr3_nt: TGCGCCAGCAGCCATCCGGGACAGGCCCTCTATGGCTACACCTTC

v_call: TRBV29-1
d_call: .
j_call: TRBJ2-3
clone_size: .
cdr3_aa: CSVDSTDTQYF
cdr3_nt: TGCAGCGTTGACAGCACAGATACGCAGTATTTT

v_call: TRBV18
d_call: TRBD2
j_call: TRBJ2-3
clone_size: .
cdr3_aa: CASSPLSFSGGPTDTQYF
cdr3_nt: TGTGCCAGCTCACCACTCTCCTTTTCGGGAGGCCCCACAGATACGCAGTATTTT

v_call: TRBV19
d_call: .
j_call: TRBJ1-1
clone_size: .
cdr3_aa: CASSLRGEAFF
cdr3_nt: TGTGCCAGTAGTCTTCGGGGTGAAGCTTTCTTT

v_call: TRBV18
d_call: .
j_call: TRBJ1-4
clone_size: .
cdr3_aa: CASSPSGTNEKLFF
cdr3_nt: TGTGCCAGCTCACCTTCAGGGACTAATGAAAAACTGTTTTTT

v_call: TRBV5-6
d_call: .
j_call: TRBJ2-5
clone_size: .
cdr3_aa: CASSRGMETQYF
cdr3_nt: TGTGCCAGCAGCAGGGGGATGGAGACCCAGTACTTC

v_call: TRBV27
d_call: TRBD1
j_call: TRBJ1-1
clone_size: .
cdr3_aa: CASSLGGTGGTEAFF
cdr3_nt: TGTGCCAGCAGTTTGGGGGGAACAGGGGGCACTGAAGCTTTCTTT

v_call: TRBV7-7
d_call: .
j_call: TRBJ2-1
clone_size: .
cdr3_aa: CASSLELGLSTGERFF
cdr3_nt: TGTGCTAGCAGCTTAGAACTGGGACTCTCTACGGGGGAGAGGTTCTTC

v_call: TRBV18
d_call: TRBD1
j_call: TRBJ1-5
clone_size: .
cdr3_aa: CASSADRVNQPQHF
cdr3_nt: TGTGCCAGCTCAGCTGACAGGGTTAATCAGCCCCAGCATTTT

v_call: TRBV9
d_call: TRBD1
j_call: TRBJ2-2
clone_size: .
cdr3_aa: CASSIQGMDTGELFF
cdr3_nt: TGTGCCAGCAGCATACAGGGGATGGACACCGGGGAGCTGTTTTTT

v_call: TRBV5-8
d_call: TRBD1
j_call: TRBJ1-2
clone_size: .
cdr3_aa: CASSPSYRGHNYGYTF
cdr3_nt: TGTGCCAGCAGCCCTTCCTACAGGGGGCACAACTATGGCTACACCTTC

v_call: TRBV18
d_call: .
j_call: TRBJ2-7
clone_size: once
cdr3_aa: CASSPGGSYEQYF
cdr3_nt: TGTGCCAGCTCACCAGGGGGCTCCTACGAGCAGTACTTC